The next 25 T cell receptor beta chains were all read from a single sample in a study of cytomegalovirus exposure and HLA in healthy donors. Profiled with immunoSEQ multiplex PCR; TCRdb holds only in-frame clones, not every one. This table has approximately 170,000 clones, about four fifths appearing once. The material sequenced was PBMCs. The receptors were gathered from a man younger than 45 in good health and CMV-seropositive.

This chain links TRBV28 with TRBJ2-1, with 8 nucleotides matching TRBD2. The CDR3 has 13 residues. Germline trimming cut 4 bases from V and 10 bases from J; bases unmatched to any gene: 6. Germline V CDR1 and CDR2: MDHEN, SYDVKM. The CDR3 spells CASSYGLAREQFF. In DNA, the CDR3 is TGTGCCAGCAGTTACGGACTAGCTCGAGAGCAGTTCTTC.

This sequence joins TRBV7-9 and TRBJ2-3; D might be TRBD1 (6 bases). Germline-derived CDR1 and CDR2 are SEHNR and FQNEAQ (reference sequence). V was clipped by 2 bases and J by 4 bases, with 16 bases between them. The CDR3 is 16 residues long. Here the CDR3 reads CASSLREQGLPDTQYF. In DNA form, the CDR3 reads TGTGCCAGCAGCTTACGGGAACAGGGATTACCAGATACGCAGTATTTT.

The rearrangement uses TRBV7-2 and TRBJ2-2, with TRBD2 matching over 11 bases. Germline loops: CDR1 SGHTA, CDR2 FQGNSA. Germline trimming cut 7 bases from V and 5 bases from J; bases unmatched to any gene: 9. The CDR3 has 16 amino acids. Here the CDR3 reads CASNFGASGGTGELFF. CDR3 sequence (DNA): TGTGCCAGCAACTTCGGGGCTAGCGGGGGGACCGGGGAGCTGTTTTTT.

V gene TRBV27 combines with J gene TRBJ2-1, with D unclear. The CDR3 has 15 amino acids. Germline-derived CDR1 and CDR2 are MNHEY and SMNVEV (reference sequence). The V end lost 2 bases, the J end lost 0 bases, and 8 bases lay between the germline ends. The CDR3 DNA sequence: TGTGCCAGCAGTTTACGGTTCGGCTCCTACAATGAGCAGTTCTTC. Amino acids: CASSLRFGSYNEQFF.

The chain joins TRBV7-3 to TRBJ1-1; 8 nucleotides align to TRBD1. Looked up from germline, CDR1 is SGHTA and CDR2 is FQGTGA. The CDR3 is 15 residues long. V shed 3 bases and J 5 bases; nucleotides not matched to a gene: 8. CDR3 bases: TGTGCCAGCAGCTTCGGGACAGGCGAAGGGACTGAAGCTTTCTTT. Translating it yields CASSFGTGEGTEAFF.

This clone was found a few times. Other DNA sequences from this sample encode an identical CDR3 as well. The V gene is TRBV18, the J gene TRBJ1-2, with D perhaps matching TRBD1 (5 bases). CDR3 length: 13 residues. Deletions cut 3 bases from V and 2 bases from J, with 7 bases between. Germline V gives CDR1 KGHSH, CDR2 LQKENI. CDR3: CASSPPGNYGYTF. DNA of the CDR3: TGTGCCAGCTCACCGCCAGGGAACTATGGCTACACCTTC.

The chain carries TRBV2 and TRBJ2-7, with 9 bases lining up with TRBD1. V trimming: 6 bases; J trimming: 0 bases; junction bases outside the gene matches: 6. The CDR3 totals 15 residues. Germline values: CDR1 SNHLY, CDR2 FYNNEI. The CDR3 region is CASRTGTGLSYEQYF. CDR3 sequence (DNA): TGTGCCAGCAGAACCGGGACAGGGCTCTCCTACGAGCAGTACTTC. Looking up the rest from reference TRBV2 and TRBJ2-7 gives the full variable domain: EPEVTQTPSHQVTQMGQEVILRCVPISNHLYFYWYRQILGQKVEFLVSFYNNEISEKSEIFDDQFSVERPDGSNFTLKIRSTKLEDSAMYFCASRTGTGLSYEQYFGPGTRLTVT.

This sequence joins TRBV19 and TRBJ2-1, with 9 bases fitting TRBD1. J was trimmed by 9 bases and V by 9 bases; bases with no gene match: 21. CDR1 is LNHDA and CDR2 is SQIVND in the germline V gene (reference sequence). This CDR3 region has 17 residues. CDR3 residues: CASRPFGGTGIHSEQFF. Here the CDR3 DNA reads TGTGCCAGCCGCCCATTTGGCGGGACAGGGATACACAGTGAGCAGTTCTTC.

CDR3 in DNA: TGCGCCAGCAGCGCAGGTGCAACTAATGAAAAACTGTTTTTT. Protein product: CASSAGATNEKLFF. V usage is TRBV5-1 and J usage is TRBJ1-4; D remains ambiguous. The CDR3 totals 14 residues. Trimming removed 4 bases at V and 0 bases at J, with 7 bases between. CDR1 and CDR2 from the germline V gene are SGHRS and YFSETQ.

V usage is TRBV29-1 and J usage is TRBJ2-7; tentative D call: TRBD1 (5 bases). The ends were cut back, 1 base at V and 2 bases at J, with 18 bases in the middle. Germline CDR1 reads SQVTM; CDR2 reads ANQGSEA. CDR3 length: 16 residues. The DNA of the CDR3 is TGCAGCGTTGAAGGTCCCGGGCAGGGAAAGCCCTACGAGCAGTACTTC. Protein: CSVEGPGQGKPYEQYF.

The chain joins TRBV7-2 to TRBJ2-5; possibly TRBD1 for D (5 bases). V lost 1 base to trimming and J lost 6 bases, with 12 bases between them. This CDR3 has 14 amino acids. CDR1 and CDR2 (germline): SGHTA, FQGNSA. CDR3 sequence: CASSLGGRVKTQYF. Here the CDR3 DNA reads TGTGCCAGCAGCTTAGGTGGCAGGGTGAAGACCCAGTACTTC.

Only one count was recorded for this clone. The chain combines TRBV25-1 with TRBJ2-5; tentative D call: TRBD1 (6 bases). The CDR3 extends over 16 amino acids. Per germline, CDR1 MGHDK and CDR2 SYGVNS. V was shortened by 0 bases and J by 3 bases, with 14 bases between the two germline ends. As DNA, the CDR3 is TGTGCCAGCAGTGAATATATGGGGGCCCTAAAAGAGACCCAGTACTTC. Amino acid sequence: CASSEYMGALKETQYF.

The rearrangement uses TRBV28 and TRBJ2-1; no definite D call. The ends were cut back, 8 bases at V and 9 bases at J, with 8 bases in the middle. The CDR3 spans 10 residues. The germline CDR1 and CDR2 sequences are MDHEN and SYDVKM. The CDR3 spells CASYRGEQFF. The CDR3, as DNA: TGTGCCAGCTACCGCGGTGAGCAGTTCTTC.

This clone was counted a single time. The CDR3 reads CASSSSETQYF. In DNA, the CDR3 is TGCGCCAGCAGCTCTTCAGAGACCCAGTACTTC. The chain uses TRBV5-1 and TRBJ2-5; no reliable D call. V was trimmed by 3 bases and J by 4 bases, leaving 4 bases between them. Looked up from germline, CDR1 is SGHRS and CDR2 is YFSETQ. The CDR3 is made up of 11 amino acids.

The V call is TRBV4-3, the J call TRBJ2-7, with D possibly being TRBD1 (5 bases). V shed 1 base and J shed 3 bases, with 13 bases lying between them. Germline V gene sequence: CDR1 LGHNA, CDR2 YSLEER. The CDR3 spans 15 residues. As DNA, the CDR3 is TGCGCCAGCAGCCAAGGGGCAGGGTGGTACTACGAGCAGTACTTC. Its protein product is CASSQGAGWYYEQYF.

The chain employs TRBV7-6 and TRBJ1-2; D perhaps matches TRBD1 (5 bases). This CDR3 has 12 amino acids. Trimming cost V 5 bases and J 4 bases, with 8 bases left between them. The germline V gene has CDR1 SGHVS and CDR2 FNYEAQ. As DNA, the CDR3 is TGTGCCAGCAGCCCGGGGGGCTATGGCTACACCTTC. Translation: CASSPGGYGYTF.

The chain joins TRBV30 to TRBJ2-3; D may be TRBD2 (5 bases). Germline V gene sequence: CDR1 GTSNPN, CDR2 SVGIG (reference sequence). V was trimmed by 0 bases and J by 4 bases, leaving 8 bases between them. This CDR3 has 13 residues. The CDR3 DNA is TGTGCCTGGAGTGTAGGGCGGGCAGATACGCAGTATTTT. Protein: CAWSVGRADTQYF.

This chain connects TRBV6-1 to TRBJ2-7; D perhaps matches TRBD1 (6 bases). This CDR3 contains 15 residues. V lost 4 bases and J lost 3, with 16 bases in between. The germline CDR1 and CDR2 sequences are MNHNS and SASEGT. Written as DNA, the CDR3 is TGTGCCAGCAGTGTAAGGGCAGGGGACGGCTACGAGCAGTACTTC. It codes for CASSVRAGDGYEQYF.

The V call is TRBV6-1, the J call TRBJ1-2; 7 bases agree with TRBD1. In germline, CDR1 is MNHNS, CDR2 SASEGT. There are 15 residues in the CDR3. The J segment lost 3 bases and the V segment lost 7 bases, leaving 11 bases of the junction unmatched. CDR3 in amino acids: CASIDPGQTYYGYTF. CDR3 DNA: TGTGCCAGCATTGACCCGGGACAGACTTACTATGGCTACACCTTC.

This chain joins TRBV10-3 and TRBJ1-6, with TRBD1 as a possible D gene (6 bases). Trimming removed 6 bases at V and 1 base at J, with 10 bases between. Germline CDR1 and CDR2: ENHRY and SYGVKD. CDR3 length: 15 amino acids. The CDR3 loop reads CAISRDISYNSPLHF. CDR3 coding DNA: TGTGCCATCAGCCGGGACATTTCCTATAATTCACCCCTCCACTTT.

The chain combines TRBV2 with TRBJ1-5, with D unclear. Per germline, CDR1 SNHLY and CDR2 FYNNEI. V was pared by 5 bases and J by 2 bases, with 16 bases between. The CDR3 length is 16 residues. CDR3 sequence (DNA): TGTGCCAGCAGTCGGACTTTTCCCCGTGGCAATCAGCCCCAGCATTTT. Protein product: CASSRTFPRGNQPQHF.

The rearrangement uses TRBV6-4 and TRBJ2-2; 8 bases are a match to TRBD2. V trimming: 4 bases; J trimming: 1 base; junction bases outside the gene matches: 2. The CDR3 has 15 amino acids. Germline V lookup: CDR1 MRHNA, CDR2 SNTAGT. The CDR3 region is CASSVLAGNTGELFF. CDR3 nucleotide sequence: TGTGCCAGCAGTGTTCTAGCGGGGAACACCGGGGAGCTGTTTTTT.

The rearrangement links TRBV7-3 to TRBJ1-1; 10 bases agree with TRBD1. The CDR3 is 15 amino acids. CDR1 SGHTA and CDR2 FQGTGA come from the germline V gene. The J segment lost 4 bases and the V segment lost 5 bases, leaving 7 bases of the junction unmatched. The CDR3 nucleotides are TGTGCCAGCAGCCCTGGGACAGGGGAGAGCACTGAAGCTTTCTTT. Translated, it gives CASSPGTGESTEAFF. Looking up the rest from reference TRBV7-3 and TRBJ1-1 gives the full variable domain: GAGVSQTPSNKVTEKGKYVELRCDPISGHTALYWYRQSLGQGPEFLIYFQGTGAADDSGLPNDRFFAVRPEGSVSTLKIQRTERGDSAVYLCASSPGTGESTEAFFGQGTRLTVV.

The genes are TRBV6-5 and TRBJ2-1, with TRBD1 identical over 9 bases. The trim removed 6 bases at V and 2 bases at J, leaving 5 bases unmatched. Germline values: CDR1 MNHEY, CDR2 SVGAGI. This CDR3 contains 15 residues. CDR3 coding DNA: TGTGCCAGCAGCCAGACAGGGGGGGCCTACAATGAGCAGTTCTTC. The encoded protein is CASSQTGGAYNEQFF.

This chain connects TRBV5-6 to TRBJ1-1, with no clear D. CDR3 length: 14 amino acids. Germline-derived CDR1 and CDR2 are SGHDT and YYEEEE. Trimming left V 3 bases short and J 3 bases short, with 12 bases between. The CDR3 spells CASSSRGRYTEAFF. The CDR3 nucleotides are TGTGCCAGCAGCTCTCGAGGGAGGTACACTGAAGCTTTCTTT.